This TCR beta chain was sequenced in a study of T-cell memory formation after mild COVID-19. TCRdb processed the 5' RACE reads anew with MiXCR; each CDR3 protein has one entry. This table holds roughly 400,000 distinct CDR3 sequences, approximately 15% found once. In its sample, this clonotype was seen a few times. The antigen is unknown. Study-level findings and limits: Mainly CM and EM harbored the contracting CD4+ clones; mainly EMRA harbored the CD8+ ones.

With 5 bases removed from V and 8 bases from J, the gap between germline ends came to 13 bases. CDR1 SEHNR and CDR2 FQNEAQ come from the germline V gene (reference sequence). The CDR3 has 13 amino acids. The rearrangement uses TRBV7-9 and TRBJ1-5; D perhaps matches TRBD1 (5 bases). The sample consisted of PBMCs or a T cell subset sorted from them (not recorded which). This TCR was sampled from a young man who had mild COVID-19 (a few samples of this study predate the infection). Cell type and time point are not known. DNA of the CDR3: TGTGCCAGCAGCGCCAATTGGGGGGAGCCCCAGCATTTT. The encoded protein is CASSANWGEPQHF.